A single T cell receptor (beta chain) is shown here with its context. The assay was immunoSEQ multiplex PCR, and TCRdb's table has in-frame clones only and misses some. This table has about 130,000 clones, around nine tenths appearing once. The CDR3 totals 13 residues. V was trimmed by 3 bases and J by 7 bases, leaving 12 bases between them. Germline CDR1 MNHEY, CDR2 SMNVEV (reference sequence). This specimen comes from a study of cytomegalovirus exposure and HLA in healthy donors. This TCR was recovered from a man aged 30 to 39 in good health and CMV-seronegative. Source material: PBMCs. The chain carries TRBV27 and TRBJ1-2; D not certain. CDR3 sequence reads: CASSFEWGGGYTF. CDR3 coding DNA: TGTGCCAGCAGTTTTGAGTGGGGAGGTGGCTACACCTTC.